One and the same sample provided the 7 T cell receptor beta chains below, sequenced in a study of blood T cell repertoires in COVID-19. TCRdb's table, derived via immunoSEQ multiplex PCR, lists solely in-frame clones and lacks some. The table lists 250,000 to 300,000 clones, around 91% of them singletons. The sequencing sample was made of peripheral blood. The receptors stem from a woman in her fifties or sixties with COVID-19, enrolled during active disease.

The CDR3 sequence is CASSLAHSSYNSPLHF. For the CDR3, the DNA is TGTGCCAGCAGCTTAGCTCACAGCTCCTATAATTCACCCCTCCACTTT. The J gene is TRBJ1-6, the V gene TRBV11-2; D unclear. In germline, CDR1 is SGHAT, CDR2 FQNNGV. The CDR3 totals 16 residues. Trimming took 1 base from V and 0 from J, leaving 7 bases between them.

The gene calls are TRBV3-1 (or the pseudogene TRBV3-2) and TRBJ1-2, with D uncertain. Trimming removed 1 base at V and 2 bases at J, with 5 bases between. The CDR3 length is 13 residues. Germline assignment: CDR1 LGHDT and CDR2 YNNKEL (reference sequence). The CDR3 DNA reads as TGTGCCAGCAGCCAAGGGGAGAACTATGGCTACACCTTC. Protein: CASSQGENYGYTF.

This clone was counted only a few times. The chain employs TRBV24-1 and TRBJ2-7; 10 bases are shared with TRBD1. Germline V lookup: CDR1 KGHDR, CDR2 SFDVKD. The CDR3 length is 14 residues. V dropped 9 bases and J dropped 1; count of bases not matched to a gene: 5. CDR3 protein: CATSPGQGSYEQYF. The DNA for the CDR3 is TGTGCCACCTCCCCGGGACAGGGGTCCTACGAGCAGTACTTC.

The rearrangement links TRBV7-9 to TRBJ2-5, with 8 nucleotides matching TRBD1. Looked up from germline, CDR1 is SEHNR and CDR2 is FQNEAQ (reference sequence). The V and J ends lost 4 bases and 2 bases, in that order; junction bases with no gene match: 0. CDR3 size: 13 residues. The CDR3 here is CASSWTGQETQYF. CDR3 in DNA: TGTGCCAGCAGCTGGACAGGGCAAGAGACCCAGTACTTC.

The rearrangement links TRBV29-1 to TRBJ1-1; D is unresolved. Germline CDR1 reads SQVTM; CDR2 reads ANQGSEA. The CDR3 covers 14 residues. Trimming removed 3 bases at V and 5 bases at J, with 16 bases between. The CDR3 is CSVDPHGGRTEAFF. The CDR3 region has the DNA TGCAGCGTTGACCCACATGGAGGGAGGACTGAAGCTTTCTTT.

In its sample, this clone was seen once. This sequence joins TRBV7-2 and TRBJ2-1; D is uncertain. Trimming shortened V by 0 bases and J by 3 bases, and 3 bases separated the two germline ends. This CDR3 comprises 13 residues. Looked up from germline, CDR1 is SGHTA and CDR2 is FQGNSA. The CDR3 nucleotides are TGTGCCAGCAGCTTAGCTAGCTACAATGAGCAGTTCTTC. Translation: CASSLASYNEQFF.

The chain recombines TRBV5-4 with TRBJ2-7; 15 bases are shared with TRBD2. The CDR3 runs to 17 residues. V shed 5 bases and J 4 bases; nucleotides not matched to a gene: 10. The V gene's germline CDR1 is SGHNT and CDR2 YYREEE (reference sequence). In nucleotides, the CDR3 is TGTGCCAGCAGGGGGACTAGCGGGGGGCGTTGGCCTTACGAGCAGTACTTC. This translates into CASRGTSGGRWPYEQYF.